Listed below are T cell receptor beta chains from one sample, sequenced in a study of blood T cells in healthy people across ages. TCRdb re-called the 5' RACE reads with MiXCR, one entry per CDR3 protein. Altogether some 780,000 distinct CDR3 sequences are present, approximately 53% being singletons, with the ten largest covering roughly 26%. The source material was blood. Receptors were obtained from a man aged 40-49 years in good health. The conserved cysteine and the conserved F or W are not part of the CDR3 here. Fields, in order: V gene, D gene, J gene, CDR3 length, clone size, CDR3 protein. The D gene is left open where the match is weak. Not all rows give a size; the values are once, few, many and, for expanded clones, a class.

>TRBV24-1|.|TRBJ2-7|13|.
ATSGGTGGTYEQY
>TRBV5-1|.|TRBJ2-3|12|.
ASSLEVLWDTQY
>TRBV7-6|TRBD1|TRBJ1-2|13|.
ASSLGGDRGFGYT
>TRBV3-1|.|TRBJ2-5|13|.
ASSQDRGLQETQY
>TRBV20-1|.|TRBJ2-5|11|few
SASVAVVETQY
>TRBV7-2|.|TRBJ2-7|13|.
ASSQRQAGYNEQY
>TRBV6-1|TRBD2|.|16|once
ASSGATGTSGSVYEQY
>TRBV5-6|.|TRBJ1-1|13|few
ASSSLGSTITEAF
>TRBV12-3/TRBV12-4|.|TRBJ2-5|17|once
ASSKSVPGAGVGRETQY
>TRBV6-5|.|TRBJ2-5|13|.
ASSRALATQETQY
>TRBV24-1|TRBD1|TRBJ1-2|13|.
ATSEPGQGVNGYT
>TRBV7-3|TRBD1|TRBJ2-5|14|.
ASSPSNRGLGETQY
>TRBV5-1|.|TRBJ2-1|11|.
ASSLAGGIEQF
>TRBV7-3|TRBD2|TRBJ2-7|13|few
ASSLRLAGRNEQY
>TRBV3-1|.|TRBJ1-2|11|.
ASSQIRTFGYT
>TRBV24-1|.|TRBJ2-1|14|.
ATSRSSDGSYNEQF
>TRBV21-1|.|TRBJ2-1|15|.
ASSHRGDRGAHNEQF
>TRBV12-3/TRBV12-4|.|TRBJ2-5|12|.
ASTPGRGQETQY
>TRBV29-1|.|TRBJ2-1|14|few
SVVGLETVGYNEQF
>TRBV3-1|.|TRBJ2-1|10|.
ASRSSSSEQF
>TRBV5-1|.|TRBJ2-5|13|.
ASSLADTGQETQY
>TRBV14|.|TRBJ2-7|14|.
AIHPEVLGSLYEQY
>TRBV20-1|.|TRBJ2-3|14|.
SAALAGGGIGDTQY
>TRBV5-1|.|TRBJ2-7|12|few
ASSLERPNYEQY
>TRBV6-2/TRBV6-3|.|.|12|few
ASSPSALWKTQY
>TRBV29-1|.|TRBJ2-1|13|few
SVDGANSSYNEQF
>TRBV5-1|.|TRBJ2-1|15|.
ASSFGDDWGAYNEQF
>TRBV30|.|TRBJ1-2|8|.
ASMAGGYT
>TRBV12-3/TRBV12-4|.|TRBJ2-3|14|.
ASSQHVRTAADTQY
>TRBV27|TRBD2|TRBJ2-2|13|.
ASSRTSGISGELF
>TRBV5-1|.|TRBJ2-5|14|.
ASSLLGDQGWETQY
>TRBV3-1|.|TRBJ1-1|12|.
ASSQVGQGDEAF
>TRBV7-9|TRBD1|TRBJ1-1|14|few
ASSPFWDSGNTEAF
>TRBV29-1|.|TRBJ2-5|10|few
SVGRNQETQY
>TRBV12-3/TRBV12-4|.|TRBJ2-1|13|.
ASSSWDNQNNEQF
>TRBV6-5|TRBD2|TRBJ2-3|13|.
ASSYSSTSWDTQY
>TRBV5-1|.|TRBJ1-4|13|.
ASSWDPATNEKLF
>TRBV6-2/TRBV6-3|.|TRBJ1-5|10|.
ASRGGWEPQH
>TRBV20-1|TRBD2|TRBJ2-1|14|.
SASTSGKSSYNEQF
>TRBV5-1|TRBD1|TRBJ1-4|13|.
ASSNPGTGGEKLF
>TRBV20-1|TRBD1|TRBJ2-6|13|.
GALDRGAGANVLT
>TRBV4-3|.|TRBJ2-7|13|few
ASSQFPGEGYEQY
>TRBV3-1|.|TRBJ2-1|11|.
ASSVQGPNEQF
>TRBV5-1|.|.|12|.
ASSLGDPSDIQY
>TRBV4-1|.|TRBJ2-4|12|few
ASSQRQGENIQY
>TRBV28|.|TRBJ2-5|16|.
ASSLEYSGTWDQKTQY
>TRBV20-1|.|TRBJ2-1|16|many
SAIQGTGRGGPYNEQF
>TRBV5-1|.|TRBJ2-7|13|.
ASSLAGGDGDEQY
>TRBV18|TRBD1|TRBJ2-6|17|.
ASSPRGQGRGSGANVLT
>TRBV6-5|.|TRBJ1-2|12|once
ASRSDVGIYGYT
>TRBV19|.|TRBJ2-7|12|.
ASSSRTPLRKQY
>TRBV7-2|.|TRBJ1-5|13|many
ASSLDGGRDQPQH
>TRBV4-1|TRBD1|TRBJ2-7|14|.
ASSLRLGTAIGEQY
>TRBV7-3|TRBD2|TRBJ2-3|15|.
ASSLTAAAGDTDTQY
>TRBV12-3/TRBV12-4|.|TRBJ2-3|15|.
ASSPLLWSIRTDTQY
>TRBV7-8|.|TRBJ1-2|14|.
ASSLDLGQLNYGYT
>TRBV6-1|.|TRBJ2-3|12|.
ASSIGPSGDTQY